Below, 28 T cell receptor beta chains from the same sample are listed, as sequenced in a study of technical replicates of blood from several donors. This table comes from immunoSEQ multiplex PCR, and its TCRdb copy is limited to in-frame clones, with some not included. The sample lists approximately 81,000 clones, approximately 94% occurring once. Sequencing input: T cells isolated from PBMCs. The receptors come from a human donor in good health.

The rearrangement uses TRBV30 and TRBJ1-6; 7 nucleotides line up with TRBD1. The V segment lost 0 bases and the J segment 7 bases; nucleotides outside the gene matches: 3. The CDR3 runs 14 residues. Germline CDR1 reads GTSNPN; CDR2 reads SVGIG (reference sequence). The CDR3 is CAWSVGGPNSPLHF. The CDR3 region has the DNA TGTGCCTGGAGTGTAGGGGGCCCAAATTCACCCCTCCACTTT.

V is TRBV5-1 and J is TRBJ2-2, with TRBD2 matching 14 bases. CDR1 and CDR2 (germline): SGHRS, YFSETQ. The ends lost 8 bases at V and 4 bases at J; junction bases unmatched: 19. CDR3 length: 20 residues. CDR3 DNA: TGCGCCAGTAGGGACAGGGTAGGGACTAGCGGGAGACGGAGCACCGGGGAGCTGTTTTTT. It codes for CASRDRVGTSGRRSTGELFF.

The chain couples TRBV10-3 to TRBJ1-1; D may be TRBD1 (5 bases). Between the trimmed V and J ends, which lost 10 bases and 1 base, there was a span of 16 bases. CDR1 and CDR2 (germline): ENHRY, SYGVKD. The CDR3 consists of 14 residues. The CDR3 DNA sequence: TGTGCCACCTCTCAGGGATCGAAGAACACTGAAGCTTTCTTT. It translates to CATSQGSKNTEAFF.

This CDR3 is CASSYPIAGLEQYF. For the CDR3, the DNA is TGTGCCAGCAGTTACCCGATAGCGGGACTCGAGCAGTACTTC. The rearrangement joins TRBV6-6 to TRBJ2-7; 8 bases agree with TRBD2. The CDR3 spans 14 residues. The germline CDR1 and CDR2 sequences are MNHNY and SVGAGI (reference sequence). Trimming removed 2 bases from V and 6 bases from J; junction bases left unmatched: 6.

This sequence joins TRBV5-4 and TRBJ2-3; no reliable D call. V lost 0 bases and J lost 4, with 6 bases in between. The germline V gene has CDR1 SGHNT and CDR2 YYREEE (reference sequence). The CDR3 is 13 amino acids. The CDR3 here is CASSLEEADTQYF. The CDR3 coding sequence is TGTGCCAGCAGCTTGGAAGAGGCAGATACGCAGTATTTT.

The chain couples TRBV19 to TRBJ2-5, with a possible D match to TRBD2 (6 bases). Trimming shortened V by 4 bases and J by 4 bases, and 10 bases separated the two germline ends. This CDR3 has 13 residues. Germline V gene sequence: CDR1 LNHDA, CDR2 SQIVND (reference sequence). CDR3 sequence reads: CASSTGRGETQYF. The CDR3 DNA is TGTGCCAGTAGTACCGGGCGGGGAGAGACCCAGTACTTC.

This rearrangement joins TRBV6-5 to TRBJ2-5; TRBD1 matches 8 bases. The CDR3 has 13 residues. The germline gives CDR1 MNHEY, CDR2 SVGAGI. The junction had 2 bases not matched to a gene; V was cut back by 6 bases and J by 2 bases. CDR3 sequence (DNA): TGTGCCAGCAGGGACAGGGAACAAGAGACCCAGTACTTC. Its translation is CASRDREQETQYF.

The rearrangement links TRBV30 to TRBJ2-5, with 10 bases identical to TRBD1. This CDR3 contains 13 residues. The germline CDR1 and CDR2 sequences are GTSNPN and SVGIG (reference sequence). The CDR3, as DNA: TGTGCTTGTACCGGGACAGGGGAAGAGACCCAGTACTTC. As protein: CACTGTGEETQYF.

This chain joins TRBV28 and TRBJ1-2; tentatively, D is TRBD1 (5 bases). Germline V gene lookup returns CDR1 MDHEN and CDR2 SYDVKM. The CDR3 is made up of 11 amino acids. V lost 8 bases, J lost 3 bases, and 7 bases lay in between. This chain's CDR3 is CASRGYYGYTF. CDR3 nucleotide sequence: TGTGCCAGCCGGGGGTACTATGGCTACACCTTC.

This chain links TRBV11-2 with TRBJ1-1; 10 nucleotides agree with TRBD1. The CDR3 has 15 residues. Germline assignment: CDR1 SGHAT and CDR2 FQNNGV. Losses at the gene ends were 5 bases for V and 5 bases for J; bases not matched to a gene: 8. As DNA, the CDR3 is TGTGCCAGCAGCCCAGCCGGGACAGGGGATACTGAAGCTTTCTTT. Translated: CASSPAGTGDTEAFF.

This chain links TRBV28 with TRBJ2-7; 7 bases match TRBD1. Germline V gene lookup returns CDR1 MDHEN and CDR2 SYDVKM. J gave up 4 bases and V 9 bases, and 12 bases lay outside the gene matches. The CDR3 length is 14 residues. In nucleotides, the CDR3 is TGTGCCAGTAACCGACAGGGTCTTTTTTACGAGCAGTACTTC. This encodes CASNRQGLFYEQYF.

This chain connects TRBV7-3 to TRBJ2-2, with TRBD2 matching over 7 bases. This CDR3 contains 14 residues. CDR1 and CDR2 from the germline V gene are SGHTA and FQGTGA. With V trimmed by 5 bases and J by 2 bases, 2 bases remained unmatched. Here the CDR3 DNA reads TGTGCCAGCAGCCTGGGACTAAACACCGGGGAGCTGTTTTTT. Protein product: CASSLGLNTGELFF.

The table lists this clone with a count of one. This sequence joins TRBV25-1 and TRBJ2-1; 14 bases map to TRBD2. With 8 bases clipped from V and 7 bases from J, the junction kept 4 bases outside the gene matches. CDR1 is MGHDK, CDR2 SYGVNS, per germline. The CDR3 sequence is 14 residues long. CDR3 nucleotide sequence: TGTGCCAGCGCCGGGACTAGCGGGGGTAATGAGCAGTTCTTC. This encodes CASAGTSGGNEQFF.

CDR3 DNA sequence: TGCGCCAGCAGCTTGGCCGGGACTAGCCAAGATACGCAGTATTTT. Translating it yields CASSLAGTSQDTQYF. The chain combines TRBV5-1 with TRBJ2-3; 9 bases align to TRBD2. Germline-derived CDR1 and CDR2 are SGHRS and YFSETQ. The CDR3 is 15 residues long. J lost 5 bases, V lost 0 bases, and 4 bases had no gene match.

This clone appeared once. The genes are TRBV5-1 and TRBJ2-7; 9 nucleotides line up with TRBD1. The CDR3 runs to 15 residues. The germline V gene encodes CDR1 SGHRS and CDR2 YFSETQ. V trimming: 0 bases; J trimming: 4 bases; junction bases outside the gene matches: 5. The CDR3 protein is CASSLAGTGRYEQYF. The CDR3 nucleotides read TGCGCCAGCAGCTTGGCCGGGACAGGGAGATACGAGCAGTACTTC.

V gene TRBV6-5 combines with J gene TRBJ1-1; D uncertain. The V gene's germline CDR1 is MNHEY and CDR2 SVGAGI. Trimming cost V 6 bases and J 11 bases, with 19 bases left between them. The CDR3 is 13 residues long. CDR3 in amino acids: CASSTPPTGPAFF. CDR3 DNA: TGTGCCAGCAGCACTCCGCCTACGGGTCCCGCTTTCTTT.

The V gene is TRBV12-5, the J gene TRBJ1-1; D might be TRBD1 (6 bases). Germline CDR1 is LGHNT and CDR2 is FRNRAP. V was clipped by 5 bases and J by 5 bases, with 12 bases between them. The CDR3 has 13 residues. CDR3 coding DNA: TGTGCTAGTGGTGTACAGGGAGAGACTGAAGCTTTCTTT. It codes for CASGVQGETEAFF. Complete variable domain (other parts from reference TRBV12-5 and TRBJ1-1): DARVTQTPRHKVTEMGQEVTMRCQPILGHNTVFWYRQTMMQGLELLAYFRNRAPLDDSGMPKDRFSAEMPDATLATLKIQPSEPRDSAVYFCASGVQGETEAFFGQGTRLTVV.

The chain joins TRBV6-5 to TRBJ2-1; 11 positions agree with TRBD2. CDR3 size: 15 residues. The germline CDR1 and CDR2 sequences are MNHEY and SVGAGI. V trimming: 3 bases; J trimming: 9 bases; junction bases outside the gene matches: 7. CDR3 sequence reads: CASSYLSGRASEQFF. The CDR3 DNA follows: TGTGCCAGCAGTTATCTTAGCGGGAGGGCATCTGAGCAGTTCTTC.

V gene TRBV9 combines with J gene TRBJ1-4; 8 nucleotides line up with TRBD1. The CDR3 runs 15 residues. Germline CDR1 reads SGDLS; CDR2 reads YYNGEE. Trimming removed 0 bases from V and 7 bases from J; junction bases left unmatched: 5. The CDR3 DNA sequence: TGTGCCAGCAGCGTAGCGCAGGGGGCATTTGAAAAACTGTTTTTT. Encoded protein: CASSVAQGAFEKLFF.

The CDR3 here is CASGNQGTNEKLFF. The DNA of the CDR3 is TGTGCCAGCGGCAACCAGGGAACTAATGAAAAACTGTTTTTT. The chain uses TRBV2 and TRBJ1-4; possibly TRBD1 for D (5 bases). V was shortened by 8 bases and J by 1 base, with 11 bases between the two germline ends. CDR1 and CDR2 from the germline V gene are SNHLY and FYNNEI. The CDR3 is 14 residues long. The whole variable domain, filled in from reference TRBV2 and TRBJ1-4, reads EPEVTQTPSHQVTQMGQEVILRCVPISNHLYFYWYRQILGQKVEFLVSFYNNEISEKSEIFDDQFSVERPDGSNFTLKIRSTKLEDSAMYFCASGNQGTNEKLFFGSGTQLSVL.

This chain connects TRBV6-5 to TRBJ2-1, with D unclear. Germline values: CDR1 MNHEY, CDR2 SVGAGI. V lost 3 bases to trimming and J lost 6 bases, with 12 bases between them. The CDR3 is 14 residues long. CDR3 residues: CASSYADGFNEQFF. CDR3 coding DNA: TGTGCCAGCAGTTATGCAGATGGCTTCAATGAGCAGTTCTTC.

The V and J genes are TRBV6-5 and TRBJ1-3; 7 bases fit TRBD1. The length of the CDR3 is 14 residues. Trimming removed 6 bases from V and 6 bases from J; junction bases left unmatched: 8. Germline CDR1 and CDR2: MNHEY and SVGAGI. CDR3 region: CASRHGTVLNTIYF. The CDR3 DNA sequence: TGTGCCAGCAGACATGGGACAGTCTTAAACACCATATATTTT.

The chain employs TRBV4-1 and TRBJ2-1, with a possible D match to TRBD2 (6 bases). This CDR3 has 14 amino acids. V was cut by 0 bases and J by 8 bases, with 11 bases left in between. The germline V gene has CDR1 MGHRA and CDR2 YSYEKL. The CDR3 loop is CASSQDPGDDEQFF. In nucleotides, the CDR3 is TGCGCCAGCAGCCAAGATCCGGGGGACGATGAGCAGTTCTTC.

The V call is TRBV21-1, the J call TRBJ1-2; TRBD1 was called by the table and not checked on the DNA. TRBV21-1 is reported as a pseudogene. The CDR3 runs to 16 residues. The CDR3 reads CASSNRVDSLPFGYTF. In DNA, the CDR3 is TGTGCCAGCAGCAACCGGGTTGACAGCCTACCCTTTGGCTACACCTTC.

The chain has TRBV11-3 and TRBJ2-2; 10 positions match TRBD1. From germline, CDR1 is SGHNT and CDR2 YENEEA. This CDR3 contains 15 residues. J lost 0 bases, V lost 5 bases, and 0 bases had no gene match. CDR3 in amino acids: CASSDRGPNTGELFF. In DNA, the CDR3 is TGTGCCAGCAGCGACAGGGGGCCGAACACCGGGGAGCTGTTTTTT. Filled out from reference TRBV11-3 and TRBJ2-2, the complete variable domain reads EAGVVQSPRYKIIEKKQPVAFWCNPISGHNTLYWYLQNLGQGPELLIRYENEEAVDDSQLPKDRFSAERLKGVDSTLKIQPAELGDSAVYLCASSDRGPNTGELFFGEGSRLTVL.

V is TRBV7-7 and J is TRBJ1-1; D remains ambiguous. Deletions cut 5 bases from V and 2 bases from J, with 9 bases between. Germline assignment: CDR1 SSHAT and CDR2 FNYEAQ (reference sequence). This CDR3 has 13 residues. CDR3 amino acids: CASSADINTEAFF. DNA for the CDR3: TGTGCCAGCAGCGCCGACATTAACACTGAAGCTTTCTTT. Filled out from reference TRBV7-7 and TRBJ1-1, the complete variable domain reads GAGVSQSPRYKVTKRGQDVTLRCDPISSHATLYWYQQALGQGPEFLTYFNYEAQPDKSGLPSDRFSAERPEGSISTLTIQRTEQRDSAMYRCASSADINTEAFFGQGTRLTVV.

The CDR3 here is CASSSYSPSDTQYF. CDR3 DNA sequence: TGTGCCAGCAGTTCATACAGCCCATCAGATACGCAGTATTTT. The chain combines TRBV6-6 with TRBJ2-3; D remains unclear. The V and J ends lost 4 bases and 4 bases respectively, with 12 bases between them. The CDR3 is 14 amino acids. Germline CDR1 is MNHNY and CDR2 is SVGAGI (reference sequence).

This chain links TRBV5-1 with TRBJ2-2; D not certain. There are 15 residues in the CDR3. CDR1 and CDR2 (germline): SGHRS, YFSETQ. V was pared by 8 bases and J by 0 bases, with 14 bases between. The CDR3 sequence is CASSARLTNTGELFF. CDR3 DNA: TGCGCCAGTTCGGCACGACTGACGAACACCGGGGAGCTGTTTTTT.